The 29 T cell receptor beta chains in this list originate from one sample, sequenced in a study of graft-versus-host responses after intestinal transplantation. Their antigens are not known. Only in-frame clones appear in the TCRdb table, and some are missing; sequencing was by immunoSEQ multiplex PCR. The table includes approximately 97,000 clones, 85% to 95% detected once. The sample in question was unstimulated CD8+ T cells sorted from spleen or lymph node cells, obtained before transplant. These receptor sequences come from a human donor who was the organ donor for an intestinal transplant.

Here the CDR3 reads CASSAGTGLDYEQYF. The CDR3 region has the DNA TGTGCCAGCAGCGCGGGGACAGGGTTGGACTACGAGCAGTACTTC. V is TRBV7-9 and J is TRBJ2-7; 9 bases are a match to TRBD1. Germline-derived CDR1 and CDR2 are SEHNR and FQNEAQ (reference sequence). The CDR3 spans 15 residues. Trimming removed 5 bases from V and 3 bases from J; junction bases left unmatched: 8.

The genes are TRBV7-9 and TRBJ2-4; D not certain. Trimming pared 5 bases from V and 6 bases from J, leaving 14 bases between. This CDR3 region has 14 residues. CDR1 and CDR2 (germline): SEHNR, FQNEAQ (reference sequence). CDR3 amino acids: CASSPSGRVNIQYF. The CDR3 DNA sequence: TGTGCCAGCAGCCCTTCCGGCCGGGTAAACATTCAGTACTTC.

The CDR3 nucleotides are TGTGCCAGCAGCCCCCTCCTCGGGAGGGCCCACGAGCAGTACTTC. Encoded protein: CASSPLLGRAHEQYF. This chain connects TRBV27 to TRBJ2-7; 8 nucleotides line up with TRBD2. There are 15 residues in the CDR3. Losses at the gene ends were 6 bases for V and 5 bases for J; bases not matched to a gene: 12. The germline gives CDR1 MNHEY, CDR2 SMNVEV (reference sequence).

The chain uses TRBV11-2 and TRBJ2-2; 8 nucleotides line up with TRBD1. The ends lost 1 base at V and 6 bases at J; junction bases unmatched: 7. CDR1 is SGHAT and CDR2 is FQNNGV in the germline V gene. This CDR3 has 16 amino acids. The CDR3: CASSLVYRGSAGELFF. The CDR3 DNA is TGTGCCAGCAGCTTAGTTTACAGGGGGTCGGCCGGGGAGCTGTTTTTT.

This chain joins TRBV5-1 and TRBJ1-1, with 12 positions matching TRBD1. Germline trimming cut 4 bases from V and 5 bases from J; bases unmatched to any gene: 9. There are 16 residues in the CDR3. The germline V gene has CDR1 SGHRS and CDR2 YFSETQ. The CDR3 nucleotides are TGCGCCAGCAGCCTGGGACAGGGGGCGCTTAGTACTGAAGCTTTCTTT. Amino acids: CASSLGQGALSTEAFF.

The chain carries TRBV13 and TRBJ1-2, with TRBD1 matching 7 bases. With V trimmed by 2 bases and J by 2 bases, 5 bases remained unmatched. Germline CDR1 is PRHDT and CDR2 is FYEKMQ (reference sequence). The CDR3 loop spans 15 amino acids. This CDR3 reads CASSLTGDRNYGYTF. DNA for the CDR3: TGTGCCAGCAGCTTAACGGGGGACAGAAACTATGGCTACACCTTC.

This clone appeared a few times. V is TRBV4-1 and J is TRBJ2-7; no definite D call. CDR1 is MGHRA, CDR2 YSYEKL, per germline. Trimming took off 0 bases at V and 1 base at J, with 7 bases between the two ends. The CDR3 runs to 14 residues. The CDR3 DNA reads as TGCGCCAGCAGCCAAGATTACAGATCCTACGAGCAGTACTTC. It codes for CASSQDYRSYEQYF.

The rearrangement joins TRBV10-2 to TRBJ2-1, with 8 bases fitting TRBD2. The trim removed 0 bases at V and 0 bases at J, leaving 13 bases unmatched. From germline, CDR1 is WSHSY and CDR2 SAAADI. CDR3 size: 20 residues. The CDR3 loop is CASSESGREVSLTSYNEQFF. The CDR3 DNA follows: TGCGCCAGCAGTGAGTCAGGGCGGGAGGTTTCCCTTACCTCCTACAATGAGCAGTTCTTC.

The rearrangement uses TRBV7-2 and TRBJ2-3; 10 bases are shared with TRBD2. CDR1 SGHTA and CDR2 FQGNSA come from the germline V gene. There are 17 residues in the CDR3. V lost 5 bases and J lost 0; bases outside the gene matches: 8. CDR3 coding DNA: TGTGCCAGCAGCCCAGGGACTAGCGAAACTAGCACAGATACGCAGTATTTT. Protein: CASSPGTSETSTDTQYF.

In nucleotides, the CDR3 is TGTGCCAGCAGGCTGGGCAGGGGCCTCCAAGAGACCCAGTACTTC. Protein sequence: CASRLGRGLQETQYF. The chain has TRBV27 and TRBJ2-5; D is possibly TRBD1 (6 bases). This CDR3 spans 15 amino acids. Germline lookup yields CDR1 MNHEY and CDR2 SMNVEV (reference sequence). The V end lost 6 bases, the J end lost 1 base, and 15 bases lay between the germline ends.

The chain is built from TRBV10-3 and TRBJ2-7, with 8 bases fitting TRBD1. The germline CDR1 and CDR2 sequences are ENHRY and SYGVKD. V lost 4 bases and J lost 5; bases outside the gene matches: 7. This CDR3 spans 14 amino acids. The CDR3 sequence: CAISGPTGGDEQYF. The DNA for the CDR3 is TGTGCCATCAGTGGTCCAACAGGGGGTGACGAGCAGTACTTC.

This clone was seen once. The CDR3 DNA reads as TGTGCCAGTAGTAGTTTCATTGCCTACAATGAGCAGTTCTTC. Protein: CASSSFIAYNEQFF. The rearrangement links TRBV19 to TRBJ2-1; D is unclear. Trimming removed 4 bases at V and 2 bases at J, with 9 bases between. Germline values: CDR1 LNHDA, CDR2 SQIVND (reference sequence). The CDR3 runs to 14 residues. The variable domain in full, completed from reference TRBV19 and TRBJ2-1, reads DGGITQSPKYLFRKEGQNVTLSCEQNLNHDAMYWYRQDPGQGLRLIYYSQIVNDFQKGDIAEGYSVSREKKESFPLTVTSAQKNPTAFYLCASSSFIAYNEQFFGPGTRLTVL.

The chain couples TRBV11-3 to TRBJ2-3; D call uncertain. The V end lost 3 bases, the J end lost 0 bases, and 10 bases lay between the germline ends. This CDR3 comprises 15 residues. Germline assignment: CDR1 SGHNT and CDR2 YENEEA. In DNA form, the CDR3 reads TGTGCCAGCAGCTTCACATCCTCTAGCACAGATACGCAGTATTTT. It specifies CASSFTSSSTDTQYF.

The chain combines TRBV2 with TRBJ2-3; 7 bases align to TRBD2. Germline V gene sequence: CDR1 SNHLY, CDR2 FYNNEI. J gave up 0 bases and V 4 bases, and 10 bases lay outside the gene matches. This CDR3 has 17 residues. CDR3 amino acids: CASSVSPLAASTDTQYF. The CDR3 DNA reads TGTGCCAGCAGTGTCTCGCCCCTAGCGGCTAGCACAGATACGCAGTATTTT.

The gene calls are TRBV21-1 and TRBJ1-1; the table's TRBD1 call for D was not verified on the DNA. TRBV21-1 is given as a pseudogene. CDR3 length: 14 residues. The CDR3 sequence: CASTMGQTNTEAFF. As DNA, the CDR3 is TGTGCCAGCACTATGGGACAGACGAACACTGAAGCTTTCTTT.

This rearrangement joins TRBV28 to TRBJ2-1; 15 positions agree with TRBD2. The length of the CDR3 is 16 residues. Germline loops: CDR1 MDHEN, CDR2 SYDVKM. V dropped 5 bases and J dropped 3; count of bases not matched to a gene: 2. CDR3 coding DNA: TGTGCCAGCAGTGAGGGACTAGCGGGAGGCTACAATGAGCAGTTCTTC. Its protein is CASSEGLAGGYNEQFF.

The CDR3 sequence: CASKEQVTLGYGYTF. DNA of the CDR3: TGCGCCAGCAAAGAACAGGTGACGCTAGGCTATGGCTACACCTTC. The chain recombines TRBV5-1 with TRBJ1-2; tentatively, D is TRBD1 (5 bases). V gave up 6 bases and J gave up 4 bases, with 19 bases separating them. The germline V gene has CDR1 SGHRS and CDR2 YFSETQ. There are 15 residues in the CDR3.

This clone has just one count. This chain uses TRBV27 with TRBJ1-2; D may be TRBD1 (6 bases). V was trimmed by 6 bases and J by 4 bases, leaving 18 bases between them. The CDR3 length is 15 residues. Germline values: CDR1 MNHEY, CDR2 SMNVEV (reference sequence). Here the CDR3 DNA reads TGTGCCAGCAGCCCCATTGCGGACAGAGTCTATGGCTACACCTTC. As protein: CASSPIADRVYGYTF.

The V call is TRBV7-8, the J call TRBJ2-3, with 7 bases matching TRBD1. Germline V CDR1 and CDR2: SGHVS, FQNEAQ. CDR3 length: 16 residues. V gave up 5 bases and J gave up 3 bases; unmatched junction bases: 11. The CDR3 sequence is CASSLKTGPWTDTQYF. DNA for the CDR3: TGTGCCAGCAGCCTAAAGACAGGGCCGTGGACAGATACGCAGTATTTT.

The chain employs TRBV7-3 and TRBJ2-3; no reliable D call. The CDR3 contains 14 residues. Germline values: CDR1 SGHTA, CDR2 FQGTGA. V was trimmed by 2 bases and J by 5 bases, leaving 11 bases between them. CDR3 nucleotides: TGTGCCAGCAGCTTAGGGCAGGTCGAAGATACGCAGTATTTT. Protein sequence: CASSLGQVEDTQYF.

This chain connects TRBV7-9 to TRBJ2-3; D may be TRBD2 (5 bases). CDR3 length: 14 residues. Germline V CDR1 and CDR2: SEHNR, FQNEAQ (reference sequence). V was trimmed by 5 bases and J by 0 bases, leaving 9 bases between them. The CDR3 loop reads CASSGELSTDTQYF. CDR3 nucleotide sequence: TGTGCCAGCAGCGGGGAGTTGAGCACAGATACGCAGTATTTT.

CDR3 DNA sequence: TGTGCCAGCAGTTACTCTAGTTTGACTGCAGATGGCTACACCTTC. Amino acids: CASSYSSLTADGYTF. J is TRBJ1-2 and V is TRBV6-6, with unresolved D. Trimming pared 0 bases from V and 6 bases from J, leaving 14 bases between. The CDR3 length is 15 residues. Germline CDR1 is MNHNY and CDR2 is SVGAGI (reference sequence).

The rearrangement links TRBV11-3 to TRBJ2-7, with 7 bases identical to TRBD1. The junction had 8 bases not matched to a gene; V was cut back by 5 bases and J by 4 bases. The V gene's germline CDR1 is SGHNT and CDR2 YENEEA. CDR3 length equals 14 residues. The CDR3, as DNA: TGTGCCAGCAGCCGAAAACAGGGGAAGTACGAGCAGTACTTC. It translates to CASSRKQGKYEQYF.

This clone was counted a single time. The gene calls are TRBV15 and TRBJ2-1; tentative D call: TRBD2 (6 bases). The CDR3 is 14 amino acids. Germline loops: CDR1 LNHNV, CDR2 YYDKDF (reference sequence). Trimming stripped 5 bases from V and 4 bases from J, with 12 bases between. The CDR3 DNA reads TGTGCCACCAGCTTCGACCGGGGGTACAATGAGCAGTTCTTC. Amino acid sequence: CATSFDRGYNEQFF.

This clone showed up just a few times. The V and J genes are TRBV5-6 and TRBJ1-1; D remains ambiguous. Germline V gene data show CDR1 as SGHDT and CDR2 as YYEEEE. There are 12 residues in the CDR3. V lost 4 bases, J lost 5 bases, and 9 bases lay in between. For the CDR3, the DNA is TGTGCCAGCAGCCTTTCGACAACTGAAGCTTTCTTT. Encoded protein: CASSLSTTEAFF.

CDR3 in amino acids: CASSLEPAGANNEQFF. The CDR3, as DNA: TGCGCCAGCAGCTTGGAGCCAGCGGGAGCCAACAATGAGCAGTTCTTC. The V gene is TRBV5-1, the J gene TRBJ2-1, with TRBD2 identical over 8 bases. Germline CDR1 and CDR2: SGHRS and YFSETQ. The CDR3 contains 16 residues. After removal of 0 bases from V and 5 bases from J, the junction contained 7 bases not matched to a gene.

V and J are TRBV11-2 and TRBJ1-1; 8 bases match TRBD1. CDR3 length: 13 amino acids. Germline assignment: CDR1 SGHAT and CDR2 FQNNGV. V was pared by 4 bases and J by 6 bases, with 4 bases of the junction left unmatched. The CDR3: CASSYGQGAEAFF. CDR3 nucleotides: TGTGCCAGCAGCTACGGACAGGGCGCTGAAGCTTTCTTT. Variable domain in full (rest from reference TRBV11-2 and TRBJ1-1): EAGVAQSPRYKIIEKRQSVAFWCNPISGHATLYWYQQILGQGPKLLIQFQNNGVVDDSQLPKDRFSAERLKGVDSTLKIQPAKLEDSAVYLCASSYGQGAEAFFGQGTRLTVV.

This clone has a single count. This chain links TRBV4-1 with TRBJ2-3; D gene ambiguous. CDR3 length equals 12 residues. V lost 0 bases and J 6 bases, leaving 4 bases between the germline ends. Germline V CDR1 and CDR2: MGHRA, YSYEKL. The CDR3 sequence is CASSQDEDTQYF. CDR3 bases: TGCGCCAGCAGCCAAGATGAGGATACGCAGTATTTT.

V is TRBV6-1 and J is TRBJ2-3; D possibly corresponds to TRBD2 (5 bases). The CDR3 contains 14 residues. CDR1 and CDR2 (germline): MNHNS, SASEGT. The V gene lost 8 bases and the J gene lost 0 bases, with 12 bases spanning the gap. CDR3: CASGEPPSTDTQYF. CDR3 coding DNA: TGTGCCAGCGGGGAGCCACCTAGCACAGATACGCAGTATTTT.